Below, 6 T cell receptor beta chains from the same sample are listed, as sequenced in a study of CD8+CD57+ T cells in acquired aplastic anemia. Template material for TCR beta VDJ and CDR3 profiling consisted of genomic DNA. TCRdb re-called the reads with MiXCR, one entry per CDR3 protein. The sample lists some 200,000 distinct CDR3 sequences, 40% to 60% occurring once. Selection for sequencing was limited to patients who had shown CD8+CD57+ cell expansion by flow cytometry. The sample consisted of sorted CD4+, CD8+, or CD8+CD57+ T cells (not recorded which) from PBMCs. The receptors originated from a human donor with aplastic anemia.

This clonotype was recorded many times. As DNA, the CDR3 is TGTGCCAGCAGCAGGGGGCGAGAGGTGTTCTTT. This encodes CASSRGREVFF. The V gene is TRBV6-4, the J gene TRBJ1-1; 8 bases map to TRBD1. V lost 6 bases and J lost 14; bases outside the gene matches: 8. The germline V gene encodes CDR1 MRHNA and CDR2 SNTAGT. This CDR3 region has 11 residues.

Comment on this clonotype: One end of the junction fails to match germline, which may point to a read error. The CDR3 sequence: CASSSTGPSSPPHF. The CDR3 coding sequence is TGTGCCAGCAGTTCGACGGGGCCGAGTTCACCCCCCCACTTT. This sequence joins TRBV5-6 and TRBJ1-6, with D possibly TRBD1 on 5 matching bases. Germline V gene lookup returns CDR1 SGHDT and CDR2 YYEEEE. The CDR3 extends over 14 amino acids. The full variable domain, rest sourced from reference TRBV5-6 and TRBJ1-6, is DAGVTQSPTHLIKTRGQQVTLRCSPKSGHDTVSWYQQALGQGPQFIFQYYEEEERQRGNFPDRFSGHQFPNYSSELNVNALLLGDSALYLCASSSTGPSSPPHFGNGTRLTVT.

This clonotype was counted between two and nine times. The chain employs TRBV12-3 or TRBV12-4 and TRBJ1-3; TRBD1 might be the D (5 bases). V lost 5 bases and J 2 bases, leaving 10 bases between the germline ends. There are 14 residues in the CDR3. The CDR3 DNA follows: TGTGCCAGCAGTAGGGACTTAACTGGAAACACCATATATTTT. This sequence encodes CASSRDLTGNTIYF.

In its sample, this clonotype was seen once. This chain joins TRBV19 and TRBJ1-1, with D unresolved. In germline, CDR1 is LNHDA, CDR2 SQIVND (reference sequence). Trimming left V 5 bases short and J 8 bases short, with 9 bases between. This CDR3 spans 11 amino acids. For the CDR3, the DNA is TGTGCCAGTAGTTCGCTATTCGAAGCTTTCTTT. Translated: CASSSLFEAFF.

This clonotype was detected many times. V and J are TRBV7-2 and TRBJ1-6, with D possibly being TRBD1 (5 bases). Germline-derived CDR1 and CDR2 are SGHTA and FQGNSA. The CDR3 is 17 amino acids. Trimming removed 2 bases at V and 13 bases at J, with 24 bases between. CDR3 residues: CASSLRGRGALKPPLHF. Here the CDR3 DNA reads TGTGCCAGCAGCTTAAGGGGAAGAGGGGCGCTTAAGCCGCCCCTCCACTTT.

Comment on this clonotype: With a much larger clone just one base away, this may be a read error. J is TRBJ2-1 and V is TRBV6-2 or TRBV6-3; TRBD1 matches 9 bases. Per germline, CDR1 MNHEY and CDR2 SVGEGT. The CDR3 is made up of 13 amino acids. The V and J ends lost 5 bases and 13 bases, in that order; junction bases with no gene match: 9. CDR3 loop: CASSTGGRETQFF. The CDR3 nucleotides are TGTGCCAGCAGTACAGGGGGCAGGGAGACCCAGTTCTTC.